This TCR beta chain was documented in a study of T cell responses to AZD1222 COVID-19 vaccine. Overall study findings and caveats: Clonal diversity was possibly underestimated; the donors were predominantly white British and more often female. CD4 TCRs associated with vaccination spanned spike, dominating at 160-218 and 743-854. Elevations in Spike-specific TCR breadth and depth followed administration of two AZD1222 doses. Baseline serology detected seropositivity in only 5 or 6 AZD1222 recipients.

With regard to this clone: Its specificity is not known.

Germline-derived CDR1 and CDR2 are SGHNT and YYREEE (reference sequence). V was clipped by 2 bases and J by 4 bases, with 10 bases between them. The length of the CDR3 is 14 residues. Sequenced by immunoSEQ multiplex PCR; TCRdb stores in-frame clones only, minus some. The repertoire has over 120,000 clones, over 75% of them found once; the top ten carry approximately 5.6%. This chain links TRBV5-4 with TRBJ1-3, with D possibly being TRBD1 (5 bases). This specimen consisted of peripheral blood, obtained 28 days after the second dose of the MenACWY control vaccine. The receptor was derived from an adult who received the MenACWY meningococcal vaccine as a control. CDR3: CASSFAGRGNTIYF. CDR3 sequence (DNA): TGTGCCAGCAGCTTCGCAGGGAGAGGAAACACCATATATTTT.